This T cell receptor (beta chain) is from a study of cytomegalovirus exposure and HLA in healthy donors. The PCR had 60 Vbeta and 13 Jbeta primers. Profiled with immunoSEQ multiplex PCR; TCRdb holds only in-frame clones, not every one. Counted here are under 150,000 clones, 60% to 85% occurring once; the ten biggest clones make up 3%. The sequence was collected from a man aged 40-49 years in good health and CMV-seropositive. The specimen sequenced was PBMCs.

This CDR3 is CASSPLGGQPQHF. The CDR3 DNA reads as TGTGCCAGCAGCCCCCTCGGGGGTCAGCCCCAGCATTTT. The V call is TRBV9, the J call TRBJ1-5, with a tentative D call TRBD1 (5 bases). Germline CDR1 SGDLS, CDR2 YYNGEE. V was clipped by 4 bases and J by 6 bases, with 11 bases between them. This CDR3 contains 13 residues.